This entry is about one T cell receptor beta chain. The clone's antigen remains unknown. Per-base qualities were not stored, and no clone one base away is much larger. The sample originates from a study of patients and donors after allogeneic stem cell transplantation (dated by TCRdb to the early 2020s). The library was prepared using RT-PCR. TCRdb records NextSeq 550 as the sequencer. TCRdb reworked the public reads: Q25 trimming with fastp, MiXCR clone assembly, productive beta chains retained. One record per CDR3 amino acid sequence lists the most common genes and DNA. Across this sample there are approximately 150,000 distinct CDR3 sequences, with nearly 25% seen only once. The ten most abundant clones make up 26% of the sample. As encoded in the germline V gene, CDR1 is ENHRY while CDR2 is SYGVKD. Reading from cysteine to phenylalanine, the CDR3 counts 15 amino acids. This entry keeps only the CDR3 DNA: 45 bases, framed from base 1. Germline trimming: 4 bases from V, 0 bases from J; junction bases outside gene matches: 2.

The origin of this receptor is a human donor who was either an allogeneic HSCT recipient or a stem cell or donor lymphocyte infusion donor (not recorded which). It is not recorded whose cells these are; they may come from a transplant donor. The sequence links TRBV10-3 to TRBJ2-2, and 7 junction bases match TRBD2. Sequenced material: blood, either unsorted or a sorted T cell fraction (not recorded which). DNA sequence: TGTGCCATCAGTGTGGGACTAACGAACACCGGGGAGCTGTTTTTT. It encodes CAISVGLTNTGELFF.